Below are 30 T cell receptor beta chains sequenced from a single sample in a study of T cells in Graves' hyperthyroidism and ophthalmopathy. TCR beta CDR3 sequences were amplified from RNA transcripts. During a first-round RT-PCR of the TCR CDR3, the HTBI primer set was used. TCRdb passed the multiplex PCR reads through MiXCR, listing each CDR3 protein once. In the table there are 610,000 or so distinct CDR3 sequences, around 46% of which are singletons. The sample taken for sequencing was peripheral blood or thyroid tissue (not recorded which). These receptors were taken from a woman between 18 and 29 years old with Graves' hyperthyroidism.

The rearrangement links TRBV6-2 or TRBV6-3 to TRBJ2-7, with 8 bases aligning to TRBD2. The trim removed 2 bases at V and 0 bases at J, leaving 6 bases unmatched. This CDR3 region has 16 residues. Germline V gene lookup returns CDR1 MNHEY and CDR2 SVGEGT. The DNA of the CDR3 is TGTGCCAGCAGTTACCTCACTAGCGGAGTCTCCTACGAGCAGTACTTC. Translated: CASSYLTSGVSYEQYF.

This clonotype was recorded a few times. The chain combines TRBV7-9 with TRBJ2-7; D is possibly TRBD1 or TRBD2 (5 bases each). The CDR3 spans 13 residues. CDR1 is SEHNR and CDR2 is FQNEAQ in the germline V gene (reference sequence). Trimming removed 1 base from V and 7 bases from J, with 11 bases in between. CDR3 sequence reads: CASSLVWGYEQYF. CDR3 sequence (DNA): TGTGCCAGCAGCTTAGTATGGGGGTATGAGCAGTACTTC.

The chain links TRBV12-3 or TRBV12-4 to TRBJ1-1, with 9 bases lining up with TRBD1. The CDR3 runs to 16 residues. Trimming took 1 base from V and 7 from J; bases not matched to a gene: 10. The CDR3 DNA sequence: TGTGCCAGCAGTTTAGAGAGCGGGACAGGGTTATTTGAAGCTTTCTTT. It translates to CASSLESGTGLFEAFF.

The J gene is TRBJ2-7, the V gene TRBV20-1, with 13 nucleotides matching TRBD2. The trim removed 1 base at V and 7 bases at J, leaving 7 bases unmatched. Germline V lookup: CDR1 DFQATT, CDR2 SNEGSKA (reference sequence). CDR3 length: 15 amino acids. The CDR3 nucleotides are TGCAGTGCTAGAGGGGGGACTAGCGGGATTCGTGAGCAGTACTTC. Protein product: CSARGGTSGIREQYF.

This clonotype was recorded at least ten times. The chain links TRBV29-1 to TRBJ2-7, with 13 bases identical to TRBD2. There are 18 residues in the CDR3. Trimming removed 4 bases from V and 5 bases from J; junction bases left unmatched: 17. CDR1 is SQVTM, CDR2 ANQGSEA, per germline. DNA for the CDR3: TGCAGCGTTGCGGGGCGACGCGGACTAGCGGGAGTGTGGGACGAGCAGTACTTC. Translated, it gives CSVAGRRGLAGVWDEQYF.

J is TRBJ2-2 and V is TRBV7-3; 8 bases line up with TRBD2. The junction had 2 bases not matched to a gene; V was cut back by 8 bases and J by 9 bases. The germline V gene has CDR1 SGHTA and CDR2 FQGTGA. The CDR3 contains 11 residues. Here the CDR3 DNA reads TGTGCCAGCCGGGGGGGTAGGGAGCTGTTTTTT. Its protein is CASRGGRELFF.

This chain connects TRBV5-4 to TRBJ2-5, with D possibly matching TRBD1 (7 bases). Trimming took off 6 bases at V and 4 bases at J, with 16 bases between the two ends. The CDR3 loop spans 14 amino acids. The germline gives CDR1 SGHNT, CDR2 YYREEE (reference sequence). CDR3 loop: CASNRVRGVETQYF. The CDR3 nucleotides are TGTGCCAGCAACAGAGTCAGGGGGGTAGAGACCCAGTACTTC.

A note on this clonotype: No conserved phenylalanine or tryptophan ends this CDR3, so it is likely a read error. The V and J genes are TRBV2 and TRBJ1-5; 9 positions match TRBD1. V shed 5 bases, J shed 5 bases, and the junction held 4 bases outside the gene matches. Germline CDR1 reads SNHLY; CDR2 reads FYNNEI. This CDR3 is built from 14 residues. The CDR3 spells CASSSRDRDQPQHS. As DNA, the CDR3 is TGTGCCAGCAGTTCCCGGGACAGGGATCAGCCCCAGCATTCT.

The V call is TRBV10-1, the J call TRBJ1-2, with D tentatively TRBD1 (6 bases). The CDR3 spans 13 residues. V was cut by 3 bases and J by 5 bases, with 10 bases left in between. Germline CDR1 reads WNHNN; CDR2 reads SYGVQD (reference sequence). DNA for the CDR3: TGCGCCAGCAGTGAACCGCAGGGGTATGGCTACACCTTC. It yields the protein CASSEPQGYGYTF.

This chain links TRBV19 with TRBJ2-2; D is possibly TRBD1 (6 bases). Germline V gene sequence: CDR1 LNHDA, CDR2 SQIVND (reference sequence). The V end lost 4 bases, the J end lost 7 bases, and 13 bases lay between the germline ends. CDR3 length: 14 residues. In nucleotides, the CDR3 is TGTGCCAGTAGTACCGGACAGCTAGACGGGGAGCTGTTTTTT. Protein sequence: CASSTGQLDGELFF.

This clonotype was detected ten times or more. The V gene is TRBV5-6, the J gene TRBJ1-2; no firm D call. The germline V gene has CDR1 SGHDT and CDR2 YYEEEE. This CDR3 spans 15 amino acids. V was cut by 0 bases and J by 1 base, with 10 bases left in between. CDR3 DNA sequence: TGTGCCAGCAGCTTGGCCCTCATGCTTAACTATGGCTACACCTTC. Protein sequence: CASSLALMLNYGYTF.

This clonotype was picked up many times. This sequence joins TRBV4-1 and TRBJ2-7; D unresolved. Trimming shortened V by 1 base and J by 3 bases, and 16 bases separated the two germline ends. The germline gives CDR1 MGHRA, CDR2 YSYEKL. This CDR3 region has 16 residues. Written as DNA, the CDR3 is TGCGCCAGCAGCCAAGTTGCGGCAGACCCCGGCTACGAGCAGTACTTC. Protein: CASSQVAADPGYEQYF.

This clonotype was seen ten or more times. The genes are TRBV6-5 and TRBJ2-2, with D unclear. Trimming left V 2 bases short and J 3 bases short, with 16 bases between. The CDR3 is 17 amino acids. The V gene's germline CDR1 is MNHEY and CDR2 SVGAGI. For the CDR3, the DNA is TGTGCCAGCAGTTACCTCGCGCGGCAGACTGACACCGGGGAGCTGTTTTTT. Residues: CASSYLARQTDTGELFF.

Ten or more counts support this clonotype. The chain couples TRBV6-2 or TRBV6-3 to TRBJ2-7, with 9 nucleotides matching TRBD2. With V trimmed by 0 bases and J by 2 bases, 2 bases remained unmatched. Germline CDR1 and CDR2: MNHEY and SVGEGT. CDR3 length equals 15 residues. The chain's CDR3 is CASSYSSSGTYEQYF. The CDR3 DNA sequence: TGTGCCAGCAGTTACTCGTCTAGCGGGACCTACGAGCAGTACTTC.

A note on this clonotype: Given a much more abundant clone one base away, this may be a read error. CDR3 residues: CATSPRQGGNEQYF. In nucleotides, the CDR3 is TGTGCCACCAGTCCGAGACAGGGAGGCAATGAGCAGTACTTC. The V gene is TRBV24-1, the J gene TRBJ2-7; D possibly corresponds to TRBD1 (7 bases). Trimming left V 6 bases short and J 7 bases short, with 18 bases between. This CDR3 contains 14 residues. Germline V gives CDR1 KGHDR, CDR2 SFDVKD.

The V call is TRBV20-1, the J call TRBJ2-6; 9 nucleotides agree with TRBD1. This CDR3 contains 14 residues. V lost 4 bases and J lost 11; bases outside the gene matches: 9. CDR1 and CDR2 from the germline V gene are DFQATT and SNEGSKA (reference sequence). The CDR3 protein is CSAKRGTGFYVLTF. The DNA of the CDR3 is TGCAGTGCTAAACGGGGGACAGGGTTCTACGTCCTGACTTTC.

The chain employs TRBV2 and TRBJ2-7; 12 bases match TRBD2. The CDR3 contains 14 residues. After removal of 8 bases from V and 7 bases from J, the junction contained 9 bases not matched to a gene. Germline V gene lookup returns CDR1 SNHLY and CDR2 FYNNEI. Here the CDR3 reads CASGGLAGNNEQYF. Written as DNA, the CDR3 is TGTGCCAGCGGTGGACTAGCGGGAAATAATGAGCAGTACTTC.

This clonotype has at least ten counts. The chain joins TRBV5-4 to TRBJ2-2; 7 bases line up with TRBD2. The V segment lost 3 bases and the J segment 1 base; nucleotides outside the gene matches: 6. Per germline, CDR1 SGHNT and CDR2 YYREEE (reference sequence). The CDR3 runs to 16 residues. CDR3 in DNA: TGTGCCAGCAGCTCGCAGGGACTACTGAACACCGGGGAGCTGTTTTTT. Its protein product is CASSSQGLLNTGELFF.

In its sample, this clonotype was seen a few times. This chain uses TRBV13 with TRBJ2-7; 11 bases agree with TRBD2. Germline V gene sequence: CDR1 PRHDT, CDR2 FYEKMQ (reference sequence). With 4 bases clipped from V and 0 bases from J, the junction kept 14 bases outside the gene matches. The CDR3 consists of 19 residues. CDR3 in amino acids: CASSSRGPGLADPSYEQYF. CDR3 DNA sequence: TGTGCCAGCAGCTCTCGGGGGCCGGGACTAGCGGACCCCTCCTACGAGCAGTACTTC. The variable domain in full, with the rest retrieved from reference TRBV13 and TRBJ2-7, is AAGVIQSPRHLIKEKRETATLKCYPIPRHDTVYWYQQGPGQDPQFLISFYEKMQSDKGSIPDRFSAQQFSDYHSELNMSSLELGDSALYFCASSSRGPGLADPSYEQYFGPGTRLTVT.

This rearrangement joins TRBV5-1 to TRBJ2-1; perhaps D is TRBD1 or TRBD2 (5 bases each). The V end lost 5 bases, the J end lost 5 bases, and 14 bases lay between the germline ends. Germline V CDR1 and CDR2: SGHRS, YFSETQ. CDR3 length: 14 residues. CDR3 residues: CASRSSGAHNEQFF. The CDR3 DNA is TGCGCCAGCAGGTCCTCCGGGGCCCACAATGAGCAGTTCTTC.

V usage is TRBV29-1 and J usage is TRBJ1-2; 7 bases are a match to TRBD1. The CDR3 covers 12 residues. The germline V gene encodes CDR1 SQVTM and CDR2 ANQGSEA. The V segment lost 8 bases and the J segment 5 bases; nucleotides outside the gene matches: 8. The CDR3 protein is CSLGAGGYGYTF. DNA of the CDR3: TGCAGCTTAGGGGCAGGGGGTTATGGCTACACCTTC.

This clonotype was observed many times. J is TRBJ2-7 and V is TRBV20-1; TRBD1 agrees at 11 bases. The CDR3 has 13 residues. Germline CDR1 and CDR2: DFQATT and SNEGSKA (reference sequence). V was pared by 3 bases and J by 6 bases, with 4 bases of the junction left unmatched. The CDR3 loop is CSASLGTGGEQYF. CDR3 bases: TGCAGTGCTAGTTTAGGGACAGGGGGCGAGCAGTACTTC.

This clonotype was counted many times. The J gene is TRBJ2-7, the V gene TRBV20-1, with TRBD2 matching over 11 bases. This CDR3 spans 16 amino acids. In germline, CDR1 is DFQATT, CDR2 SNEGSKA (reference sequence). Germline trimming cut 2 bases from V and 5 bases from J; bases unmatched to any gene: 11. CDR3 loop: CSARTTQRLAGHEQYF. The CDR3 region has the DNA TGCAGTGCTAGAACAACCCAAAGACTAGCGGGACACGAGCAGTACTTC.

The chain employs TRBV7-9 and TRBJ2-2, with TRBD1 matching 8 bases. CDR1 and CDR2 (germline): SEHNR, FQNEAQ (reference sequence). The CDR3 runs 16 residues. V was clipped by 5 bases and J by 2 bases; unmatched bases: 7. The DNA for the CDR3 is TGTGCCAGCAGCACCAGACAGGGGTTAAACACCGGGGAGCTGTTTTTT. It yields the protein CASSTRQGLNTGELFF. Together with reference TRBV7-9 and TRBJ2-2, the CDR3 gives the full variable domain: DTGVSQNPRHKITKRGQNVTFRCDPISEHNRLYWYRQTLGQGPEFLTYFQNEAQLEKSRLLSDRFSAERPKGSFSTLEIQRTEQGDSAMYLCASSTRQGLNTGELFFGEGSRLTVL.

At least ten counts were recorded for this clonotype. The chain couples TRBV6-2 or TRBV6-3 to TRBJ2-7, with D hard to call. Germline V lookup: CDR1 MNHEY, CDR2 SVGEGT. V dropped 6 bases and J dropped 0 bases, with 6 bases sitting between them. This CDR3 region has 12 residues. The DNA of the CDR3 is TGTGCCAGCAGAGGAGACTCCTACGAGCAGTACTTC. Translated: CASRGDSYEQYF.

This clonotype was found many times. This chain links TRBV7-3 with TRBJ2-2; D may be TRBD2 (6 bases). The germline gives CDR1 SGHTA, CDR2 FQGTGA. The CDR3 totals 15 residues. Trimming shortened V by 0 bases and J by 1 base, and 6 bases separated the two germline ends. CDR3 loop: CASSLTRENTGELFF. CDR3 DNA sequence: TGTGCCAGCAGCTTAACGCGGGAGAACACCGGGGAGCTGTTTTTT.

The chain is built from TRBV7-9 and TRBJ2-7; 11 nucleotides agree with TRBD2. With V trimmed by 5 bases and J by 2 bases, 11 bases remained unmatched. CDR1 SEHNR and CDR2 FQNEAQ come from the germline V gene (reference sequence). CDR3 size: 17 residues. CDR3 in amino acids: CASSTNTGTSGTYEQYF. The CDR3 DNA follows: TGTGCCAGCAGCACCAATACCGGGACTAGCGGAACCTACGAGCAGTACTTC.

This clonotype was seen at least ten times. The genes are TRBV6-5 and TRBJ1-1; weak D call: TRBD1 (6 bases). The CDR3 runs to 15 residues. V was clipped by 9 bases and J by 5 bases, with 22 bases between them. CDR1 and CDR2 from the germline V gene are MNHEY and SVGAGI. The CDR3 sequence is CASLSGPKGDTEAFF. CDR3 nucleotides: TGTGCCAGTCTTTCCGGGCCAAAGGGGGATACTGAAGCTTTCTTT.

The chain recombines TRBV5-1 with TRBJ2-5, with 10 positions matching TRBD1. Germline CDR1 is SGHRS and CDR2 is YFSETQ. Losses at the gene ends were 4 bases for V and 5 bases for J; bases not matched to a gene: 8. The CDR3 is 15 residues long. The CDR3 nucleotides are TGCGCCAGCAGCCTACCGGGACAGGGGTGGGAGACCCAGTACTTC. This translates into CASSLPGQGWETQYF.

The CDR3 is CASSEAGPWTGETQYF. The CDR3, as DNA: TGTGCCAGCAGTGAAGCCGGGCCGTGGACCGGAGAGACCCAGTACTTC. This sequence joins TRBV6-1 and TRBJ2-5; D ambiguous. V lost 0 bases to trimming and J lost 4 bases, with 15 bases between them. The CDR3 totals 16 residues. Per germline, CDR1 MNHNS and CDR2 SASEGT.